A single sample gave rise to the 15 T cell receptor beta chains below, sequenced in a study of OX40 agonist ivuxolimab in advanced cancers. Measured with immunoSEQ multiplex PCR; TCRdb has only the in-frame clones, and not every one. The profile covers some 64,000 clones, with 84% appearing a single time and roughly 9.2% taken by the ten largest. The material was CD4+ or CD8+ T cells sorted from blood, obtained in a trial of the OX40 agonist ivuxolimab. Receptors were obtained from an adult with an advanced solid tumor such as melanoma, head and neck, liver or kidney cancer.

The chain carries TRBV7-9 and TRBJ1-1; D is unclear. From germline, CDR1 is SEHNR and CDR2 FQNEAQ (reference sequence). The CDR3 totals 13 residues. V lost 0 bases and J lost 1, with 3 bases in between. Written as DNA, the CDR3 is TGTGCCAGCAGCTTAGCAGAGAACACTGAAGCTTTCTTT. The encoded protein is CASSLAENTEAFF.

This chain joins TRBV5-1 and TRBJ2-7; 9 positions agree with TRBD1. The CDR3 runs 15 residues. CDR1 and CDR2 (germline): SGHRS, YFSETQ. The V gene end was trimmed by 2 bases and the J gene end by 2 bases; junction bases not matched to a gene: 5. Here the CDR3 DNA reads TGCGCCAGCAGCTTACAGACAGGGGGTCCCTACGAGCAGTACTTC. Its translation: CASSLQTGGPYEQYF.

The chain has TRBV19 and TRBJ2-2, with unresolved D. CDR3 length: 13 residues. With 4 bases removed from V and 6 bases from J, the gap between germline ends came to 9 bases. Germline V gene sequence: CDR1 LNHDA, CDR2 SQIVND (reference sequence). Here the CDR3 reads CASSSPLAGELFF. The CDR3 DNA reads TGTGCCAGTAGTAGCCCCCTAGCCGGGGAGCTGTTTTTT.

The chain joins TRBV7-3 to TRBJ2-1; 8 bases map to TRBD2. The ends lost 5 bases at V and 6 bases at J; junction bases unmatched: 9. Per germline, CDR1 SGHTA and CDR2 FQGTGA. The CDR3 runs to 15 residues. The CDR3 nucleotides read TGTGCCAGCAGCCCCGGGGCGGGGGGTTCCAATGAGCAGTTCTTC. It encodes CASSPGAGGSNEQFF.

The chain links TRBV7-2 to TRBJ2-3; D call uncertain. The germline CDR1 and CDR2 sequences are SGHTA and FQGNSA. The V end was cut by 7 bases, the J end by 6 bases, with 14 bases between. This CDR3 contains 13 residues. Here the CDR3 DNA reads TGTGCCAGCACCAATCCCCGGACCGATACGCAGTATTTT. This gives the protein CASTNPRTDTQYF.

V is TRBV9 and J is TRBJ2-3; weak D call: TRBD2 (6 bases). The CDR3 extends over 15 amino acids. V gave up 0 bases and J gave up 4 bases, with 12 bases separating them. In germline, CDR1 is SGDLS, CDR2 YYNGEE. In DNA, the CDR3 is TGTGCCAGCAGCGTAGAGGCCCGGGGGTCAGATACGCAGTATTTT. Protein: CASSVEARGSDTQYF.

The J gene is TRBJ2-5, the V gene TRBV5-1, with TRBD1 as a possible D gene (5 bases). CDR3 length: 12 amino acids. The ends were cut back, 2 bases at V and 5 bases at J, with 7 bases in the middle. Per germline, CDR1 SGHRS and CDR2 YFSETQ. The CDR3 spells CASSFQGETQYF. CDR3 sequence (DNA): TGCGCCAGCAGCTTCCAGGGTGAGACCCAGTACTTC.

Concerning this clone itself: The sample contains more than one DNA sequence encoding this CDR3. J is TRBJ2-6 and V is TRBV2; no firm D call. Trimming stripped 3 bases from V and 1 base from J, with 4 bases between. This CDR3 comprises 14 residues. Per the germline V gene, CDR1 is SNHLY and CDR2 is FYNNEI. CDR3 sequence (DNA): TGTGCCAGCAGTGATGTTTCTGGGGCCAACGTCCTGACTTTC. Translating gives CASSDVSGANVLTF. Full variable domain (remainder filled in from reference TRBV2 and TRBJ2-6): EPEVTQTPSHQVTQMGQEVILRCVPISNHLYFYWYRQILGQKVEFLVSFYNNEISEKSEIFDDQFSVERPDGSNFTLKIRSTKLEDSAMYFCASSDVSGANVLTFGAGSRLTVL.

The chain is built from TRBV2 and TRBJ1-1; D gene uncertain. The CDR3 consists of 12 residues. CDR1 is SNHLY, CDR2 FYNNEI, per germline. V was shortened by 5 bases and J by 5 bases, with 9 bases between the two germline ends. Here the CDR3 reads CASSTGPTEAFF. CDR3 DNA: TGTGCCAGCAGTACCGGACCAACTGAAGCTTTCTTT.

V usage is TRBV7-9 and J usage is TRBJ2-3; TRBD2 aligns across 7 bases. Germline CDR1 is SEHNR and CDR2 is FQNEAQ (reference sequence). V lost 1 base, J lost 1 base, and 11 bases stayed unmatched. The CDR3 has 18 residues. CDR3 protein: CASSLVPFLAERTDTQYF. The CDR3 DNA reads TGTGCCAGCAGCTTAGTCCCATTCCTAGCGGAGCGCACAGATACGCAGTATTTT.

The V call is TRBV6-5, the J call TRBJ1-1; no reliable D call. CDR1 and CDR2 from the germline V gene are MNHEY and SVGAGI. The CDR3 spans 13 residues. The V end was cut by 8 bases, the J end by 5 bases, with 15 bases between. The CDR3 DNA reads TGTGCCAGCTTCCCGGGCACCGTAACTGAAGCTTTCTTT. This encodes CASFPGTVTEAFF.

Comment on this clone: The identical CDR3 is also encoded by other nucleotide sequences in the sample. V usage is TRBV28 and J usage is TRBJ1-4; 7 bases match TRBD1. Germline-derived CDR1 and CDR2 are MDHEN and SYDVKM. This CDR3 region has 15 residues. Germline trimming cut 1 base from V and 8 bases from J; bases unmatched to any gene: 7. This CDR3 is CASSLSRQGGEKLFF. The CDR3 coding sequence is TGTGCCAGCAGTTTATCTCGACAGGGCGGCGAAAAACTGTTTTTT.

This clone came up many times. This rearrangement joins TRBV7-2 to TRBJ2-2, with D uncertain. CDR1 and CDR2 from the germline V gene are SGHTA and FQGNSA. V was shortened by 4 bases and J by 4 bases, with 7 bases between the two germline ends. The CDR3 covers 13 residues. The CDR3 here is CASSSGSTGELFF. Written as DNA, the CDR3 is TGTGCCAGCAGCTCGGGCTCCACCGGGGAGCTGTTTTTT. Combining the CDR3 with reference TRBV7-2 and TRBJ2-2 gives the whole variable domain GAGVSQSPSNKVTEKGKDVELRCDPISGHTALYWYRQSLGQGLEFLIYFQGNSAPDKSGLPSDRFSAERTGGSVSTLTIQRTQQEDSAVYLCASSSGSTGELFFGEGSRLTVL.

The chain employs TRBV4-1 and TRBJ1-5; 8 bases are shared with TRBD1. Germline V gene lookup returns CDR1 MGHRA and CDR2 YSYEKL. CDR3 length: 17 residues. After removal of 0 bases from V and 3 bases from J, the junction contained 7 bases not matched to a gene. Written as DNA, the CDR3 is TGCGCCAGCAGCCAAGATCCGGGACAGGCTTACAATCAGCCCCAGCATTTT. Translation gives CASSQDPGQAYNQPQHF.

The chain uses TRBV7-3 and TRBJ2-7, with D perhaps matching TRBD2 (6 bases). CDR3 length equals 14 residues. Trimming removed 3 bases at V and 4 bases at J, with 13 bases between. CDR1 is SGHTA and CDR2 is FQGTGA in the germline V gene. CDR3 loop: CASSLEGFGYEQYF. The DNA of the CDR3 is TGTGCCAGCAGCTTGGAGGGATTCGGATACGAGCAGTACTTC.